The count of the clone carrying this T cell receptor (beta chain) is one. The target antigen is unknown. This entry is derived from a study of Ad26.COV2.S vaccination and SARS-CoV-2 variants. The overall study: Administration of Ad26.COV2.S was intramuscular, either once or twice 56 days apart. Study results and limitations: Possible underestimation of total T cell responses by the TCR breadth and depth analyses was noted. Spike-specific TCR breadth in vaccine recipients exceeded that seen in placebo recipients.

Treatment described: around 19 received Ad26.COV2.S at low or high dose, single or two shots; several received placebo; per-sample allocation not given. The investigators took samples on day 63 after the first vaccine or placebo injection. V shed 3 bases, J shed 4 bases, and the junction held 6 bases outside the gene matches. Germline V gene lookup returns CDR1 DFQATT and CDR2 SNEGSKA (reference sequence). The CDR3 runs 14 residues. Clones were read by immunoSEQ multiplex PCR, and TCRdb kept only the in-frame ones, dropping some. The table shows about 440,000 clones, with roughly 88% occurring only once.

Sequences were derived from peripheral blood, sampled in a trial of Ad26.COV2.S vaccine versus placebo. The rearrangement links TRBV20-1 to TRBJ2-1; 7 nucleotides align to TRBD2. This receptor was obtained from a person aged 18-65 years who received the Ad26.COV2.S COVID-19 vaccine or a placebo. CDR3 loop: CSASWGGPYNEQFF. CDR3 nucleotide sequence: TGCAGTGCTAGTTGGGGAGGGCCTTACAATGAGCAGTTCTTC.